The sequence of this T cell receptor (beta chain) was determined in a study of blood T cells in healthy people across ages (dated by TCRdb to the mid-2010s). General notes on the study: In model experiments, template switching captured roughly one uniquely barcoded TCR beta cDNA molecule for every two T cells. Age-related changes in TCR beta repertoire diversity were measured in the study by deep sequencing normalized with unique cDNA molecular identifiers. The donors were divided into four age groups: young (average roughly 15 years), middle-aged (almost 40), aged (about 60) and long-lived (about 90). To avoid experimental bias, donors of different ages were randomly spread across the sequencing lanes. Two additional independent replicas of 1 million unique cDNA reads from the same blood draw were analyzed for two donors (one aged 18 to 29 and one aged 80 or older). The investigation overall reported the following: The long-lived group showed more naive CD4+ T cells, fewer expanded clones and increased TCR diversity than the aged group, suggesting age selection. There was a strong correlation between observed TCR beta diversity and the percentage of naive T cells measured by flow cytometry. Since profiling was done on bulk unsorted PBMCs, naive and antigen-experienced compartments could not be conclusively compared. Estimates of total diversity based on one million sequenced T cells were considered lower bounds and underestimates. Observed TCR beta diversity per million T cells fell roughly linearly with age, and a significant reduction was already apparent by age around 39. The CMV infection status of donors was not known, potentially confounding age-related changes in expanded clonotypes.

Donors were under 40 systemically healthy Caucasian individuals from Russia aged 6 to 90 years. About 9.1 milliliters of peripheral blood were collected from each donor into EDTA-treated Vacutainer tubes. PBMCs were isolated by Ficoll-Paque density-gradient centrifugation, with at least 7 million obtained per sample. Trizol reagent was used to extract total RNA from the PBMCs, yielding at least 6 micrograms per sample. The percentages of naive CD45RAhigh/CD27high T cells were determined by flow cytometry on a PBMC aliquot from every donor. Preparation of the library involved 5' RACE. Instrument used: Illumina HiSeq 2500. A second PCR of 7 to 11 cycles was performed with a sample-barcoded 5' primer and a J-beta primer mix. A unique molecular identifier was introduced onto each TCR beta cDNA molecule by a template-switch 5' adaptor carrying 12 random nucleotides. Each sample yielded at least 2.5 million CDR3-containing paired-end reads. First-strand cDNA was synthesized from all RNA with the Mint cDNA synthesis kit, primed by a TRBC-specific oligonucleotide. After uracil-DNA glycosylase treatment, a first 18-cycle PCR used universal primers M1SS and BC2_uni_R on all cDNA. Turning to the authors' computational methods: For normalization, 1 million high-quality reads, each with a distinct molecular identifier, were randomly selected from each sample. Reads with shared molecular identifiers were discarded instead of being binned into consensus sequences. CDR3 identification, clonotype clustering and error correction used MiTCR with a Q25 quality threshold and the strictest error-elimination algorithm. Lower-bound total TCR beta diversity was estimated with a nonparametric unseen species model using Euler transformation. TCRdb reran the public reads through fastp at Q25 and MiXCR, keeping productive beta chains. Duplicate CDR3 protein sequences are folded into a single record with the most common DNA and genes. The V and J calls reflect TCRdb's pipeline rather than the authors' work. This sample is represented by about 780,000 distinct CDR3 sequences; about half of them were singletons. The ten top clones hold over 15% of the sample.

CDR1 and CDR2 (SGHRS, YFSETQ) derive from the germline V gene. The CDR3 measures 16 amino acids from cysteine to phenylalanine. Just the 48-base CDR3 DNA is kept, in frame starting at base 1. Germline trimming: 0 bases from V, 7 bases from J; junction bases outside gene matches: 11. As for this clonotype: Its antigen is not yet known. No quality values exist for individual bases; no much larger clone is one base distant.

The receptor comes from a man older than 75 in good health. The chain is encoded by TRBV5-1 joined to TRBJ2-7, and 9 junction bases match TRBD1. The sequenced sample consisted of blood. The nucleotide sequence reads TGCGCCAGCAGCTTGGCTGTGGGACAGGGTAGGCATGAGCAGTACTTC. The encoded protein is CASSLAVGQGRHEQYF.